The clone carrying this TCR beta chain came up a few times. What it binds is not known. This specimen comes from a study of post-analysis software for immune sequencing data. The overall study: Patients had relapsing-remitting, secondary progressive or progressive-relapsing multiple sclerosis; some lacked subtype.

Study conclusions and caveats: When compared against controls, multiple sclerosis patients showed significantly lower normalized Chao1 diversity.

Presence of unique molecular identifiers characterized the TCR beta cDNA libraries. Some 450,000 cDNA molecules were recovered from an input of 1 to 10 million T cells. Via MiXCR, TCRdb re-called the PCR reads, giving one row per CDR3 protein. The data show roughly 600,000 distinct CDR3 sequences, 44% seen once. The TCR comes from a girl aged 5-17 years with multiple sclerosis. Sequencing input: blood.

This chain's CDR3 is CASSPGDSYYEQYF. The CDR3 DNA reads TGTGCCAGCAGCCCGGGGGACAGTTACTACGAGCAGTACTTC. The chain couples TRBV7-2 to TRBJ2-7; a possible D gene is TRBD1 (7 bases). The CDR3 is made up of 14 amino acids. V gave up 5 bases and J gave up 3 bases, with 14 bases separating them. Germline values: CDR1 SGHTA, CDR2 FQGNSA.